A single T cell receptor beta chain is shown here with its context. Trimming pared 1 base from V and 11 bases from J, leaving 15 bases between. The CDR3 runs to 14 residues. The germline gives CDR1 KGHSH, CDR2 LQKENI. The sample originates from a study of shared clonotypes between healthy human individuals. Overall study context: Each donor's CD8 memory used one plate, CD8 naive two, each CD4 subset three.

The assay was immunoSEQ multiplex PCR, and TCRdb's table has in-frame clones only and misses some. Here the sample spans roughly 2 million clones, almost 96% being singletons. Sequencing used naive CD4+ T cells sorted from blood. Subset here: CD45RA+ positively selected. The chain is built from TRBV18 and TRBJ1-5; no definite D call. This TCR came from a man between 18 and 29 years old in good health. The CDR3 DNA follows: TGTGCCAGCTCACCACTCAGGAGCGATCTAGCCCAGCATTTT. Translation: CASSPLRSDLAQHF.